This T cell receptor beta chain was observed in a study of T cells in Graves' hyperthyroidism and ophthalmopathy. Researchers amplified the TCR beta CDR3 regions from RNA transcripts. The HTBI primer set drove a first-round RT-PCR of the TCR CDR3. MiXCR, applied by TCRdb to the multiplex PCR reads, yields one record per CDR3 protein. This sample has around 580,000 distinct CDR3 sequences, with over 15% found just once. This clonotype was counted ten times or more. The CDR3 contains 16 residues. Germline loops: CDR1 KGHSH, CDR2 LQKENI. Trimming cost V 3 bases and J 1 base; bases outside gene matches: 4.

Specimen: blood. The rearrangement joins TRBV18 to TRBJ2-5, with 11 bases lining up with TRBD2. The receptor was isolated from a woman aged 18-29 years with Graves' hyperthyroidism. The CDR3 loop reads CASSPTSGNLQETQYF. The CDR3 DNA sequence: TGTGCCAGCTCACCGACTAGCGGGAACCTCCAAGAGACCCAGTACTTC.